Below are 27 T cell receptor beta chains sequenced from a single sample in a study of T cells in Graves' hyperthyroidism and ophthalmopathy. The CDR3 regions of TCR beta were amplified from RNA transcripts. TCR CDR3 regions were first amplified by RT-PCR with HTBI primers. MiXCR, run by TCRdb on the multiplex PCR reads, gives a single entry per CDR3 protein. The profile shows about 300,000 distinct CDR3 sequences, less than 20% of them singletons. The sample was blood. The receptors originated from a man in his fifties or sixties with Graves' ophthalmopathy.

This clonotype showed up just a few times. The gene calls are TRBV29-1 and TRBJ2-1; D remains unclear. V lost 7 bases and J 7 bases, leaving 8 bases between the germline ends. This CDR3 has 10 residues. Germline assignment: CDR1 SQVTM and CDR2 ANQGSEA. CDR3 sequence reads: CSARQNEQFF. CDR3 sequence (DNA): TGCAGCGCCCGACAAAATGAGCAGTTCTTC.

This clonotype has more than one count but fewer than ten. This rearrangement joins TRBV29-1 to TRBJ2-4; D not certain. The CDR3 totals 11 residues. V gave up 8 bases and J gave up 4 bases, with 9 bases separating them. From germline, CDR1 is SQVTM and CDR2 ANQGSEA. CDR3 nucleotide sequence: TGCAGCAGTACCTATAAAAACATTCAGTACTTC. Protein product: CSSTYKNIQYF.

This clonotype was recorded many times. The chain joins TRBV7-8 to TRBJ2-3, with TRBD2 identical over 9 bases. With 4 bases clipped from V and 9 bases from J, the junction kept 5 bases outside the gene matches. Germline V CDR1 and CDR2: SGHVS, FQNEAQ. The CDR3 contains 13 residues. CDR3 loop: CASSSTTSGTQYF. The CDR3 DNA follows: TGTGCCAGCAGCTCCACGACTAGCGGAACGCAGTATTTT.

The chain is built from TRBV10-3 and TRBJ2-7, with 9 bases fitting TRBD1. This CDR3 region has 13 residues. V was clipped by 8 bases and J by 3 bases; unmatched bases: 5. Per the germline V gene, CDR1 is ENHRY and CDR2 is SYGVKD. The CDR3: CAIRGQGSYEQYF. CDR3 DNA sequence: TGTGCCATCCGGGGACAGGGAAGCTACGAGCAGTACTTC.

This clonotype was counted between two and nine times. The V call is TRBV11-2, the J call TRBJ1-3, with a tentative D call TRBD1 (6 bases). CDR1 and CDR2 from the germline V gene are SGHAT and FQNNGV. The germline V and J ends were trimmed by 1 base and 0 bases, with 19 bases remaining between them. The CDR3 is 19 amino acids. The CDR3 region is CASSLATGFYLHSGNTIYF. DNA of the CDR3: TGTGCCAGCAGCTTAGCAACAGGGTTCTACCTCCACTCTGGAAACACCATATATTTT.

This clonotype was observed at least ten times. The rearrangement links TRBV29-1 to TRBJ2-5, with TRBD1 as a possible D gene (7 bases). The CDR3 covers 14 residues. With 4 bases removed from V and 5 bases from J, the gap between germline ends came to 17 bases. Germline V gene data show CDR1 as SQVTM and CDR2 as ANQGSEA. The CDR3 coding sequence is TGCAGCGTTGTCCGCGGAGGGGGCGGCGAGACCCAGTACTTC. Its protein product is CSVVRGGGGETQYF.

Worth noting for this clonotype: Lacking the conserved final phenylalanine or tryptophan, this CDR3 likely reflects a read error. This chain joins TRBV9 and TRBJ2-7, with D maybe TRBD1 (5 bases). V lost 4 bases to trimming and J lost 0 bases, with 11 bases between them. This CDR3 is 14 amino acids long. Germline CDR1 and CDR2: SGDLS and YYNGEE. CDR3 in amino acids: CASSMGQSSYEQYL. DNA for the CDR3: TGTGCCAGCAGCATGGGGCAGAGCTCCTACGAGCAGTACCTC.

CDR3 DNA: TGTGCCAGCAGCACCGGATCGAGGGGTGAAAAACTGTTTTTT. This translates into CASSTGSRGEKLFF. The chain employs TRBV7-8 and TRBJ1-4; D might be TRBD1 (5 bases). V was shortened by 5 bases and J by 7 bases, with 14 bases between the two germline ends. CDR3 length: 14 residues. CDR1 and CDR2 from the germline V gene are SGHVS and FQNEAQ.

This clonotype was picked up a small number of times. The V call is TRBV28, the J call TRBJ1-2; unclear D gene. CDR1 and CDR2 from the germline V gene are MDHEN and SYDVKM. Trimming pared 8 bases from V and 4 bases from J, leaving 14 bases between. The CDR3 totals 13 residues. CDR3 residues: CASLPRLGYGYTF. CDR3 nucleotide sequence: TGTGCCAGCCTCCCCCGTTTGGGCTATGGCTACACCTTC.

This clonotype was recorded at least ten times. The rearrangement joins TRBV5-1 to TRBJ2-3; tentatively, D is TRBD1 (6 bases). The CDR3 sequence is 15 residues long. Deletions cut 8 bases from V and 4 bases from J, with 20 bases between. In germline, CDR1 is SGHRS, CDR2 YFSETQ. The CDR3, as DNA: TGCGCCAGTTCCCCCCCGGACAGTCGACCAGATACGCAGTATTTT. The encoded protein is CASSPPDSRPDTQYF.

This chain uses TRBV19 with TRBJ1-5, with D tentatively TRBD1 (6 bases). CDR3 length: 15 residues. V lost 6 bases to trimming and J lost 1 base, with 13 bases between them. CDR1 is LNHDA and CDR2 is SQIVND in the germline V gene (reference sequence). The CDR3, as DNA: TGTGCCAGTAGAGCGGGACAAACAAGCAATCAGCCCCAGCATTTT. This sequence encodes CASRAGQTSNQPQHF.

This clonotype was seen repeatedly, ten times or more. The V and J genes are TRBV6-1 and TRBJ2-1; 10 nucleotides match TRBD2. Germline lookup yields CDR1 MNHNS and CDR2 SASEGT. The V segment lost 4 bases and the J segment 4 bases; nucleotides outside the gene matches: 7. The CDR3 totals 16 residues. In nucleotides, the CDR3 is TGTGCCAGCAGTGTTTCTAGCGGGAGTGGGTACAATGAGCAGTTCTTC. Its protein is CASSVSSGSGYNEQFF.

V is TRBV27 and J is TRBJ2-5; 16 bases are shared with TRBD2. Germline-derived CDR1 and CDR2 are MNHEY and SMNVEV (reference sequence). The V and J ends lost 5 bases and 4 bases, in that order; junction bases with no gene match: 10. This CDR3 contains 18 residues. The CDR3 here is CASSPGTSGRAFRETQYF. DNA for the CDR3: TGTGCCAGCAGTCCCGGGACTAGCGGGAGGGCCTTTCGAGAGACCCAGTACTTC.

Details on this clonotype: This may be a read error: a much more frequent sequence differs by one nucleotide. The CDR3 DNA is TGTGCCAGCAGTTCTACCCGGACTAGCGGTTACAGTGAGCAGTTCTTC. Translating it yields CASSSTRTSGYSEQFF. This chain joins TRBV28 and TRBJ2-1; TRBD2 matches 10 bases. Germline CDR1 is MDHEN and CDR2 is SYDVKM. CDR3 size: 16 residues. The full variable domain, rest sourced from reference TRBV28 and TRBJ2-1, is DVKVTQSSRYLVKRTGEKVFLECVQDMDHENMFWYRQDPGLGLRLIYFSYDVKMKEKGDIPEGYSVSREKKERFSLILESASTNQTSMYLCASSSTRTSGYSEQFFGPGTRLTVL.

In this sample, this clonotype turned up a few times. The chain has TRBV6-1 and TRBJ1-1; D is undetermined. The CDR3 covers 12 residues. The germline V gene encodes CDR1 MNHNS and CDR2 SASEGT. With 5 bases removed from V and 3 bases from J, the gap between germline ends came to 7 bases. The CDR3 DNA reads as TGTGCCAGCAGTTCCCAATACACTGAAGCTTTCTTT. Translated, it gives CASSSQYTEAFF.

This clonotype was recorded many times. The CDR3 sequence is CSASPSSPGGAEQYF. The CDR3 DNA sequence: TGCAGTGCTAGTCCTTCCTCTCCGGGGGGGGCCGAGCAGTACTTC. The V and J genes are TRBV20-1 and TRBJ2-7; 8 bases align to TRBD2. Germline loops: CDR1 DFQATT, CDR2 SNEGSKA (reference sequence). V lost 3 bases and J lost 6; bases outside the gene matches: 13. The length of the CDR3 is 15 residues.

This clonotype has just a few counts. The genes are TRBV20-1 and TRBJ2-5; tentative D call: TRBD2 (7 bases). V was shortened by 5 bases and J by 5 bases, with 15 bases between the two germline ends. The CDR3 has 13 amino acids. The germline V gene encodes CDR1 DFQATT and CDR2 SNEGSKA (reference sequence). The CDR3 loop reads CSAVLGGVETQYF. In nucleotides, the CDR3 is TGCAGTGCTGTCCTAGGGGGGGTGGAGACCCAGTACTTC.

This clonotype has at least ten counts. The chain recombines TRBV7-3 with TRBJ2-1, with D unresolved. Germline CDR1 reads SGHTA; CDR2 reads FQGTGA. The CDR3 has 16 amino acids. The V and J ends lost 1 base and 0 bases respectively, with 10 bases between them. For the CDR3, the DNA is TGTGCCAGCAGCTTAAATGGCGGACCCTCCTACAATGAGCAGTTCTTC. Amino acids: CASSLNGGPSYNEQFF.

This clonotype has a handful of counts. The CDR3 region is CATSDLAYSDNEQFF. CDR3 nucleotide sequence: TGTGCCACCAGTGATTTGGCCTACTCAGACAATGAGCAGTTCTTC. The chain joins TRBV24-1 to TRBJ2-1; D is unclear. The ends were cut back, 0 bases at V and 5 bases at J, with 10 bases in the middle. The germline gives CDR1 KGHDR, CDR2 SFDVKD. The CDR3 sequence is 15 residues long.

This clonotype came up many times. The chain joins TRBV3-1 to TRBJ2-1; possibly TRBD2 for D (6 bases). The V gene's germline CDR1 is LGHDT and CDR2 YNNKEL (reference sequence). V lost 4 bases and J lost 2, with 15 bases in between. The CDR3 sequence is 16 residues long. CDR3 residues: CASSPLGDWTYNEQFF. CDR3 DNA sequence: TGTGCCAGCAGCCCCTTAGGGGACTGGACCTACAATGAGCAGTTCTTC.

Ten or more counts support this clonotype. This chain uses TRBV7-6 with TRBJ2-7, with TRBD2 as a possible D gene (5 bases). Germline-derived CDR1 and CDR2 are SGHVS and FNYEAQ. V was clipped by 4 bases and J by 3 bases, with 10 bases between them. The CDR3 has 13 residues. The CDR3 protein is CASSSERIYEQYF. In DNA, the CDR3 is TGTGCCAGCAGCTCCGAGCGGATCTACGAGCAGTACTTC.

The chain recombines TRBV20-1 with TRBJ1-4, with a weak D call TRBD1 (5 bases). V was clipped by 0 bases and J by 6 bases, with 14 bases between them. CDR1 and CDR2 from the germline V gene are DFQATT and SNEGSKA (reference sequence). This CDR3 has 15 residues. CDR3 residues: CSARDIGGPDEKLFF. DNA of the CDR3: TGCAGTGCTAGAGATATTGGGGGTCCGGATGAAAAACTGTTTTTT.

This clonotype has ten or more counts. This chain links TRBV6-1 with TRBJ2-1; 12 bases are a match to TRBD2. Looked up from germline, CDR1 is MNHNS and CDR2 is SASEGT. This CDR3 has 18 amino acids. Germline trimming cut 0 bases from V and 8 bases from J; bases unmatched to any gene: 11. In DNA form, the CDR3 reads TGTGCCAGCAGTGAAGCGCTTCGGGCTAGCGGGAGGGCTGATGAGCAGTTCTTC. It codes for CASSEALRASGRADEQFF.

In its sample, this clonotype was seen many times. J is TRBJ2-7 and V is TRBV7-2; maybe TRBD2 (6 bases). CDR3 length: 15 amino acids. CDR1 is SGHTA, CDR2 FQGNSA, per germline. The V end lost 1 base, the J end lost 4 bases, and 14 bases lay between the germline ends. In DNA form, the CDR3 reads TGTGCCAGCAGCTTAGGACCGGGGAGGCAGTACGAGCAGTACTTC. This codes for CASSLGPGRQYEQYF.

This clonotype was recorded many times. A read error may produce the germline difference seen at one junction end. V gene TRBV11-1 combines with J gene TRBJ2-2, with D hard to call. The length of the CDR3 is 12 residues. The V gene's germline CDR1 is SGHAT and CDR2 FQDESV (reference sequence). In nucleotides, the CDR3 is TGTGCCAGCAGCCTGAACCCCGGGGAGCTGTTTTTT. Translation gives CASSLNPGELFF.

This clonotype was seen at least ten times. This chain joins TRBV20-1 and TRBJ1-2, with TRBD1 matching 7 bases. Looked up from germline, CDR1 is DFQATT and CDR2 is SNEGSKA (reference sequence). The J segment lost 4 bases and the V segment lost 2 bases, leaving 4 bases of the junction unmatched. The CDR3 is 13 amino acids. The CDR3 region has the DNA TGCAGTGCTAGACCTGGGACAGCCTATGGCTACACCTTC. Translating it yields CSARPGTAYGYTF.

V gene TRBV6-2 or TRBV6-3 combines with J gene TRBJ1-1; no firm D call. The CDR3 has 11 amino acids. Germline V gene data show CDR1 as MNHEY and CDR2 as SVGEGT. Trimming left V 7 bases short and J 9 bases short, with 12 bases between. This CDR3 reads CASISAFQAFF. In DNA form, the CDR3 reads TGTGCCAGCATTTCGGCATTTCAAGCTTTCTTT.